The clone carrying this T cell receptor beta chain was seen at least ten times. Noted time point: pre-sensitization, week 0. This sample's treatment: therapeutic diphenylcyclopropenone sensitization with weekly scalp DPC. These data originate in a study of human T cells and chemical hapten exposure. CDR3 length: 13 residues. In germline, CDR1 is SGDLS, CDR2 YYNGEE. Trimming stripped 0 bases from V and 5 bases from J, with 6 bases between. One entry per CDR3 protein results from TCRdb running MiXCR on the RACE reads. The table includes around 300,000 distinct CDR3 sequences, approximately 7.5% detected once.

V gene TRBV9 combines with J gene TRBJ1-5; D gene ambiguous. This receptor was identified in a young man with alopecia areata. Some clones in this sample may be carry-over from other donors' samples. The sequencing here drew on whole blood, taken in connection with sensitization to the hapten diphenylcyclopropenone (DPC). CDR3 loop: CASSVAWDQPQHF. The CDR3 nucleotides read TGTGCCAGCAGCGTAGCTTGGGATCAGCCCCAGCATTTT.